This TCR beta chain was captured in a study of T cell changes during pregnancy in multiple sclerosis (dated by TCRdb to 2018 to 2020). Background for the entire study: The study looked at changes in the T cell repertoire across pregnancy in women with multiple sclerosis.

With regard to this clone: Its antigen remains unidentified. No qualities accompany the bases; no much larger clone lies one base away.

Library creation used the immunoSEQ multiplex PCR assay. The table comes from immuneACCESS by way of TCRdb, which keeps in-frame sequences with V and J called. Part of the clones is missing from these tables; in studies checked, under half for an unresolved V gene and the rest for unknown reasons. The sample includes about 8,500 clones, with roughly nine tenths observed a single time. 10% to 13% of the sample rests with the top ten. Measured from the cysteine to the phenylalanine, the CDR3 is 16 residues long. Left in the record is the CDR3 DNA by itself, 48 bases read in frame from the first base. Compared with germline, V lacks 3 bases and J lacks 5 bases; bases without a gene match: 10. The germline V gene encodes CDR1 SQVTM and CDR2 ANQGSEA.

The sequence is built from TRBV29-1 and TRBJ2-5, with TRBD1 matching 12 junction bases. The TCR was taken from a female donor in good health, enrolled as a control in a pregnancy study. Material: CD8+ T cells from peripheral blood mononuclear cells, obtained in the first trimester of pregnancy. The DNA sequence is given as TGCAGCGTTGACCCGGGACAGGGGGCTCGTGGGGAGACCCAGTACTTC. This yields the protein CSVDPGQGARGETQYF.